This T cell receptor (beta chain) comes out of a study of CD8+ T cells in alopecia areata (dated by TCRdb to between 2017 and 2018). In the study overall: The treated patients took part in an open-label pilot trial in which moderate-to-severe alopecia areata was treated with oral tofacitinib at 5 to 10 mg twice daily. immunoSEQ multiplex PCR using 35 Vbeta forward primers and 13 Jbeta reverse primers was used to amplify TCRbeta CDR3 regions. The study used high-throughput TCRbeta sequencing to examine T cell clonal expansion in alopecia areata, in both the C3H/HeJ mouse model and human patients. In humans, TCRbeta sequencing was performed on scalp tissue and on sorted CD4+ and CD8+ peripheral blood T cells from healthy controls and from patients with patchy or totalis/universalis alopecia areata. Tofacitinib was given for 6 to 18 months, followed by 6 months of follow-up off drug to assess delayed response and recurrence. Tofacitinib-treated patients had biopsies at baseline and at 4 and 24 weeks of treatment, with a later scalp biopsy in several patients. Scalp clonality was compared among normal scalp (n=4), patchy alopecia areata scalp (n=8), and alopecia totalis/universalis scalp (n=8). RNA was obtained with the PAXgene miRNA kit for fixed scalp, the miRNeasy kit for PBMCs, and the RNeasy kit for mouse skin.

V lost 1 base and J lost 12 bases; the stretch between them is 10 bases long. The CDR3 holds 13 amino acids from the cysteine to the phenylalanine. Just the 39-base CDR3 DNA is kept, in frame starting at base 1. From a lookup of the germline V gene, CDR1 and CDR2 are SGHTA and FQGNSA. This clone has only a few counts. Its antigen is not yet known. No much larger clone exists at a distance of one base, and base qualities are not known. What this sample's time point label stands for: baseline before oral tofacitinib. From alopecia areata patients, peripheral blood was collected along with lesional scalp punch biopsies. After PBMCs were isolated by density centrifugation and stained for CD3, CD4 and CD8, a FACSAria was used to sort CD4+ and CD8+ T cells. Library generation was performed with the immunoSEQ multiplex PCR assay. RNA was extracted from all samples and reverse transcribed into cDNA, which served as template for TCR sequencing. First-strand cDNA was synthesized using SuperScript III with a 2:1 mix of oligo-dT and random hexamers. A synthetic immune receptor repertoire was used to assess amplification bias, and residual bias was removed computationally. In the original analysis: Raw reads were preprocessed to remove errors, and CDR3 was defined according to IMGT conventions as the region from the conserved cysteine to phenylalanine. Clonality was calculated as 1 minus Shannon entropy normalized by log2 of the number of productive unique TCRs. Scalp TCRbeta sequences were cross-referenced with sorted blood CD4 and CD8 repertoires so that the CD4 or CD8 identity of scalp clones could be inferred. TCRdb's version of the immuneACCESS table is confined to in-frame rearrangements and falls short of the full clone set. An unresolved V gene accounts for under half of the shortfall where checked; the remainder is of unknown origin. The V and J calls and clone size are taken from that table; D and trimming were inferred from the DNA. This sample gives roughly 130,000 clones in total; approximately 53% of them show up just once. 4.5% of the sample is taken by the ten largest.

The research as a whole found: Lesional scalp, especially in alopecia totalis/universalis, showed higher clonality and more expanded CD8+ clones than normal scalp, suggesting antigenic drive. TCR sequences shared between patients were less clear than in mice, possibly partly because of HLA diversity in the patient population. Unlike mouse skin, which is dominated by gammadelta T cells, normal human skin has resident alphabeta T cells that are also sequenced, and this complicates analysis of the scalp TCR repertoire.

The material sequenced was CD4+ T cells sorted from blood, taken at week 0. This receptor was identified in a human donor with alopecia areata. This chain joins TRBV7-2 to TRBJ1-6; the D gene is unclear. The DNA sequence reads TGTGCCAGCAGCTTAGAGCTGGACTTACCCCTCCACTTT. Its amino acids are CASSLELDLPLHF. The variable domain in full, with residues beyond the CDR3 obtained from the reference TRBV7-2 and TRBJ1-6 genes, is GAGVSQSPSNKVTEKGKDVELRCDPISGHTALYWYRQSLGQGLEFLIYFQGNSAPDKSGLPSDRFSAERTGGSVSTLTIQRTQQEDSAVYLCASSLELDLPLHFGNGTRLTVT.